This TCR beta chain was captured in a study of CD8 T cells in ankylosing spondylitis. Study outcomes and limitations: Reportedly, significant enrichment of disease-linked clones occurred in matched ankylosing spondylitis synovial fluid.

TCRdb ran MiXCR on the 5' RACE reads and lists one entry per CDR3 protein. The table lists fewer than 35,000 distinct CDR3 sequences, approximately 28% of them singletons. The V and J ends lost 5 bases and 6 bases respectively, with 17 bases between them. The CDR3 spans 14 residues. Germline assignment: CDR1 SGHRS and CDR2 YFSETQ. About this clonotype: Its antigen is undetermined. Given the absence of the conserved phenylalanine or tryptophan at the CDR3 end, a read error is likely.

The sequencing sample was made of synovial fluid, either unsorted or a sorted T cell fraction (not recorded which). The source is a male donor with ankylosing spondylitis. The V call is TRBV5-1, the J call TRBJ2-5; D tentatively reads TRBD1 or TRBD2 (5 bases each). The CDR3 DNA sequence: TGCGCCAGCAGGACCGACCGTGGGGACCAGACCCAGTACTCC. Protein: CASRTDRGDQTQYS.